The sequence of this T cell receptor beta chain was determined in a study of shared clonotypes between healthy human individuals. Overall study context: The study enrolled a couple of women and a few men aged 18 to 49.

Methods used by the authors: ImmunoSEQ output held junction-only sequences without quality scores, so filtering differed. Libraries were prepared by immunoSEQ multiplex PCR; TCRdb keeps only in-frame clonotypes and omits some of them. V and J calls and clone size are given by that table; D and trimming were obtained from the DNA. The table has under 600,000 clones, over 75% seen once. Recent vaccinations or acute infections were absent in the healthy HIV-negative adult donors. Deletions cut 6 bases from V and 3 bases from J, with 17 bases between. The CDR3 is 14 amino acids. CDR1 and CDR2 from the germline V gene are SQVTM and ANQGSEA.

V usage is TRBV29-1 and J usage is TRBJ1-2, with D uncertain. The TCR was taken from a woman aged 40 to 55 in good health. Some clones in this sample may be carry-over from other donors' samples. Sample: PBMCs. CDR3 sequence: CSVARTGGDYGYTF. The CDR3 nucleotides are TGCAGCGTAGCTCGGACGGGTGGTGACTATGGCTACACCTTC.